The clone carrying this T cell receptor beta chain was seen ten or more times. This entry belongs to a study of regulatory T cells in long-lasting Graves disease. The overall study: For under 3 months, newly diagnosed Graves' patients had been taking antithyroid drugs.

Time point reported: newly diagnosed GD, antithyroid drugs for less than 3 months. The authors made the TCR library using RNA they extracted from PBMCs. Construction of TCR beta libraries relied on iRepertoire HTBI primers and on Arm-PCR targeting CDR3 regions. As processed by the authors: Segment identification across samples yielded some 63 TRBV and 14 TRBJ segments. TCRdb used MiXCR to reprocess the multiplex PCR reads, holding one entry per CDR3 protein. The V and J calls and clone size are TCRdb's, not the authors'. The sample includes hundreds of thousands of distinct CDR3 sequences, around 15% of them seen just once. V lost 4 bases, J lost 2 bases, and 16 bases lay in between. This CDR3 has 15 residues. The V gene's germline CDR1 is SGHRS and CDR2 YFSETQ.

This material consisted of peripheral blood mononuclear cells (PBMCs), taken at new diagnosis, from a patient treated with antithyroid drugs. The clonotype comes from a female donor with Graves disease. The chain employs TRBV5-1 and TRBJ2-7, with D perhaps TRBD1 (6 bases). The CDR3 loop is CASSQGLAETYEQYF. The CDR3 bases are TGCGCCAGCAGCCAGGGGCTAGCTGAAACCTACGAGCAGTACTTC.